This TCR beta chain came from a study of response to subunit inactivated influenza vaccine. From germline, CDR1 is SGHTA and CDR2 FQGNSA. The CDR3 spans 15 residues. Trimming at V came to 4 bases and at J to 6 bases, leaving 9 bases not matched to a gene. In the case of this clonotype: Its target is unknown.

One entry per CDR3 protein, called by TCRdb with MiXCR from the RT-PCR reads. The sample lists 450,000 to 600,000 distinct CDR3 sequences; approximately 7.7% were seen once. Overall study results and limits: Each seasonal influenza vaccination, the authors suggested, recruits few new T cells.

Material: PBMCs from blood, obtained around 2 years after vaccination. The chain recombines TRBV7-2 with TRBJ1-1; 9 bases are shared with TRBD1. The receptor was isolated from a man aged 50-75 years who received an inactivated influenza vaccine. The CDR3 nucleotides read TGTGCCAGCAGCTATACAGGGGGCGCCGGGTCTGAAGCTTTCTTT. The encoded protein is CASSYTGGAGSEAFF.